The present TCR beta chain was sequenced within a study of blood T cell repertoires in COVID-19. Across the study: Italy, Spain and the United States were the sources of the convalescent and acute COVID-19 samples. The analysed material was cDNA or gDNA that came from T cells, B-cell-depleted T cells, or PBMCs.

Original data processing: Using reference gene primer amplification, nucleated cell counts were estimated. Sequencing was performed with immunoSEQ multiplex PCR; in TCRdb, only in-frame clones are kept and a portion is missing. V, J and clone size are those of that table, while D and trimming were read from the DNA. Among under 250,000 clones listed, about three quarters were seen once. Germline values: CDR1 SGHDN, CDR2 FVKESK. J lost 3 bases, V lost 4 bases, and 12 bases had no gene match. The CDR3 has 18 residues. The sample consisted of peripheral blood. V gene TRBV14 combines with J gene TRBJ2-7; 13 bases line up with TRBD2. The receptor was isolated from a woman in her sixties or seventies with acute or convalescent COVID-19. The DNA for the CDR3 is TGTGCCAGCAGCCCCCTCCCGGGACTAGCGGGAAACCGCTACGAGCAGTACTTC. This encodes CASSPLPGLAGNRYEQYF.